The clone carrying this T cell receptor beta chain was seen at least ten times. The target antigen is unknown. This specimen comes from a study of blood T cells in healthy people across ages. Study conclusions and caveats: Changes seen in expanded clonotypes were possibly confounded by donor CMV status left unknown.

The ends were cut back, 5 bases at V and 7 bases at J, with 12 bases in the middle. The CDR3 is 12 residues long. Germline V CDR1 and CDR2: MDHEN, SYDVKM. Together with a sample-barcoded 5' primer, a J-beta primer mix was included in a second PCR lasting roughly 6 to 12 cycles. From the 5' RACE reads, TCRdb called clonotypes with MiXCR, one entry per CDR3 protein. There are some 1,000,000 distinct CDR3 sequences in the sample; approximately 25% occur only once, and approximately 0.71% lies in the top ten. This sample was shared with a second study, whose subject was T cells of mothers and their children.

This sequence originates from a girl aged 2-9 years in good health. Material for sequencing was blood. The chain combines TRBV28 with TRBJ2-7; D perhaps matches TRBD2 (5 bases). The CDR3 reads CASSPGGWEQYF. CDR3 nucleotide sequence: TGTGCCAGCAGTCCTGGCGGGTGGGAGCAGTACTTC. Supplemented by reference TRBV28 and TRBJ2-7, the full variable domain reads DVKVTQSSRYLVKRTGEKVFLECVQDMDHENMFWYRQDPGLGLRLIYFSYDVKMKEKGDIPEGYSVSREKKERFSLILESASTNQTSMYLCASSPGGWEQYFGPGTRLTVT.